This T cell receptor (beta chain) was captured by sequencing in a study of T cell repertoires in aging, cancer and after chemotherapy. As for the study in general: Pre- and post-chemotherapy samples were paired from chronic lymphocytic leukemia patients treated with fludarabine- or bendamustine-based regimens. The whole study produced a dataset of several million TCR reads. General observations from the study: Age-matched healthy donors had significantly more diverse, less clonal blood TCR repertoires than untreated cancer patients. In healthy donors, age-related TCR diversity loss mainly reflected lost richness.

This clonotype is large (0.1 to 1%) in the sample. Antigen: not known. The template was genomic DNA from peripheral blood, not RNA. Rearranged V-D-J TRB sequences were amplified with a mixed TRB-A/B primer pool. TCRdb itself ran the multiplex PCR reads through MiXCR, one entry per CDR3 protein. The sample comprises more than 1,500 distinct CDR3 sequences, 32% of which are singletons, and 35% to 55% rests with the top ten. Losses at the gene ends were 5 bases for V and 3 bases for J; bases not matched to a gene: 8. The CDR3 totals 15 residues. The receptor's source is a human donor with a blood cancer. The rearrangement uses TRBV12-3 or TRBV12-4 and TRBJ2-3; 7 bases are shared with TRBD1. Material for sequencing was blood. As DNA, the CDR3 is TGTGCCAGCAGTCTACTGAGGACAGGTACAGATACGCAGTATTTT. Encoded protein: CASSLLRTGTDTQYF.